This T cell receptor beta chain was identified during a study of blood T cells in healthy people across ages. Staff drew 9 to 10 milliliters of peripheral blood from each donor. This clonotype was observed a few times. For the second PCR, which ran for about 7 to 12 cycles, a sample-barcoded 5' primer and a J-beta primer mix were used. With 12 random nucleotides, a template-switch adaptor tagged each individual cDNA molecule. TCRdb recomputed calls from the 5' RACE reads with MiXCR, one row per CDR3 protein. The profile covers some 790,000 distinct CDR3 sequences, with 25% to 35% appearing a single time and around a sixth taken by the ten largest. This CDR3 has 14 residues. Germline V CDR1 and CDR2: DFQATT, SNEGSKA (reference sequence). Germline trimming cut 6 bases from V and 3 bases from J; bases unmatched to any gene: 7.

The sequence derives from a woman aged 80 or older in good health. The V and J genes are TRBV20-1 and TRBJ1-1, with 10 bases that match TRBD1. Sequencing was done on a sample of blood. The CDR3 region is CSAPRDRGYTEAFF. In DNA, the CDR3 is TGCAGTGCGCCCCGGGACAGGGGTTACACTGAAGCTTTCTTT.